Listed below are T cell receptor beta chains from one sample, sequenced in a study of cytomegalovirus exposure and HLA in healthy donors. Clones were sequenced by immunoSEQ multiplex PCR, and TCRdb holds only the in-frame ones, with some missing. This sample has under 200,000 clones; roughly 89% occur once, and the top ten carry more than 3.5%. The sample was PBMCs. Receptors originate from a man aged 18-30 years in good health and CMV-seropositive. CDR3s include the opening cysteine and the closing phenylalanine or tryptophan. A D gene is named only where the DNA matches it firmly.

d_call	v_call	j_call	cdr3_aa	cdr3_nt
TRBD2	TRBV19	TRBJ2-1	CASKVSGRGGGEQFF	TGTGCCAGTAAGGTTAGCGGGAGAGGGGGCGGAGAGCAGTTCTTC
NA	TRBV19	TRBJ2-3	CASSIGVAEYTDTQYF	TGTGCCAGTAGTATCGGGGTAGCGGAATACACAGATACGCAGTATTTT
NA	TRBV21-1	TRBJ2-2	CASSKWKVGTETAGELFF	TGTGCCAGCAGCAAATGGAAGGTGGGGACAGAGACAGCCGGGGAGCTGTTTTTT
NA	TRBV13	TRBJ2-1	CASSFGLAGEQFF	TGTGCCAGCAGCTTTGGGCTAGCTGGTGAGCAGTTCTTC
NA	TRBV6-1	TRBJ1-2	CASSVGRANYGYTF	TGTGCCAGCAGTGTTGGGAGAGCGAACTATGGCTACACCTTC
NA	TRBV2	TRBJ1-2	CASSVEGGVGYTF	TGTGCCAGCAGTGTGGAGGGCGGAGTTGGCTACACCTTC
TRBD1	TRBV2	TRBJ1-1	CASEGQGNTEAFF	TGTGCCAGCGAGGGACAGGGCAACACTGAAGCTTTCTTT
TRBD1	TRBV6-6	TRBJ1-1	CASSWGQEAFF	TGTGCCAGCAGTTGGGGACAGGAAGCTTTCTTT
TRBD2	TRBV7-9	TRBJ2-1	CASSLDSRTSYNEQFF	TGTGCCAGCAGCTTAGACTCAAGGACTAGTTACAATGAGCAGTTCTTC
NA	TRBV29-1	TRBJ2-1	CSVTARANEQFF	TGCAGCGTTACGGCGAGGGCCAATGAGCAGTTCTTC